This T cell receptor beta chain was observed in a study of identical twins. The study, taken as a whole, reports: Twin pairs' shared out-of-frame alpha sequences were enriched in low generation probability. With abundant cord blood beta clonotypes, insertions were fewer; memory repertoires showed no such pattern.

Unique molecular identifiers were in the cDNA, with template-switch universal primer binding. MiXCR, run by TCRdb on the 5' RACE reads, gives a single entry per CDR3 protein. This sample has about 530,000 distinct CDR3 sequences, with 12% to 15% found just once. Comments on this clonotype: Its antigen is not known.

In germline, CDR1 is MGHRA, CDR2 YSYEKL. V lost 5 bases to trimming and J lost 8 bases, with 15 bases between them. The CDR3 covers 14 residues. This sample also belongs to another study, concerning yellow fever vaccine responses in identical twins.

The sequenced sample was CD4+ T cells sorted from blood. This TCR came from a woman between 18 and 29 years old in good health. J is TRBJ2-2 and V is TRBV4-1, with D possibly TRBD1 on 5 matching bases. The CDR3 loop reads CASSLKIRGGELFF. The CDR3 DNA reads as TGCGCCAGCAGCTTGAAGATAAGGGGTGGGGAGCTGTTTTTT.